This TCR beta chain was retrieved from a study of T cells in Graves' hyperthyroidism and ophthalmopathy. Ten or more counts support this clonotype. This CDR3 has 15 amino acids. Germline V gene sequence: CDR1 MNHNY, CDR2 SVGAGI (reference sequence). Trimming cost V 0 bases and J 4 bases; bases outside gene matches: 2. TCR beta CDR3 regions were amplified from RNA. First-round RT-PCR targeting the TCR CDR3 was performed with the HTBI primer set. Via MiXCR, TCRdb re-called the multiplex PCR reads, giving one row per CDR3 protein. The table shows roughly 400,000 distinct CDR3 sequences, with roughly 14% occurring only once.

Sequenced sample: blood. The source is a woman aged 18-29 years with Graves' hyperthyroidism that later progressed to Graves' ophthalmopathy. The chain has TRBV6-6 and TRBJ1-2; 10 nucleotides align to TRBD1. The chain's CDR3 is CASSYSGDRGYGYTF. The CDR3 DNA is TGTGCCAGCAGTTACTCGGGGGACAGGGGCTATGGCTACACCTTC.